The present TCR beta chain was sequenced within a study of response to subunit inactivated influenza vaccine. Germline assignment: CDR1 SGHRS and CDR2 YFSETQ. Trimming stripped 2 bases from V and 0 bases from J, with 14 bases between. The CDR3 consists of 16 residues. Regarding this clonotype: Antigen: not known.

Each CDR3 protein gets one entry after TCRdb re-called the RT-PCR reads with MiXCR. The sample contains approximately 680,000 distinct CDR3 sequences, 15% to 18% of which appear only once. Regarding the study as a whole: Every seasonal influenza vaccination brings in few new T cells, the authors suggested.

The TCR sequence derives from a man aged 50 to 60 who received an inactivated influenza vaccine. The chain has TRBV5-1 and TRBJ1-1, with D hard to call. The specimen was PBMCs from blood, collected 11 to 12 days after vaccination. Here the CDR3 reads CASSFSLAGLNTEAFF. The CDR3 DNA reads as TGCGCCAGCAGCTTCAGTTTGGCAGGCTTGAACACTGAAGCTTTCTTT.